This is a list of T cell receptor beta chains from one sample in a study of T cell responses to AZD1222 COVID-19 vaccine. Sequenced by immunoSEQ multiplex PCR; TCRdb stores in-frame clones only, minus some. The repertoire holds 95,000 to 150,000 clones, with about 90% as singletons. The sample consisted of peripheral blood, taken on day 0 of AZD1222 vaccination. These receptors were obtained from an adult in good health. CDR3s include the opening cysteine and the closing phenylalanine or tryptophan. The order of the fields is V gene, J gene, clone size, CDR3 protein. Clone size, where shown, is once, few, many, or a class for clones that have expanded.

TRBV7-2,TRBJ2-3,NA,CASSPTSGSFLTDTQYF
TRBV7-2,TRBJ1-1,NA,CASNLLLGLSTEAFF
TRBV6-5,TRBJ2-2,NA,CASGSNTGELFF
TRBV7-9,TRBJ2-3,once,CASSLVAGGLVDTQYF
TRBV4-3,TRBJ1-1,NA,CASSPRVLGTEAFF
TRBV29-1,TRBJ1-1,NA,CSAVRYTEAFF
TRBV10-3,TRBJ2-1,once,CAISASGAGGYNEQFF
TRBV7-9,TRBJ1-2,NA,CASQRGNNPNYGYTF
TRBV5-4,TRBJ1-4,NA,CASSLGGQGATNEKLFF
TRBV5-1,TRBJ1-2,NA,CASSLWSGAGYGYTF
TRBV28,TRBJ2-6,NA,CASLGANVLTF
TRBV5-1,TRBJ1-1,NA,CASTALEGTGVRSF
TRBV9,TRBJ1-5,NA,CASSVGGGKDQPQHF
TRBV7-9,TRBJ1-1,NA,CASSKQGADTEAFF
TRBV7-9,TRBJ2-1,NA,CASSFSNEQFF
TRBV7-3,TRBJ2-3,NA,CASSPLAGSPTDTQYF